This paragraph reports one TCR beta chain. The V and J ends lost 3 bases and 0 bases respectively, with 15 bases between them. CDR1 and CDR2 (germline): SGHRS, YFSETQ. The CDR3 loop spans 16 amino acids. The data were taken from a study of blood T cell repertoires in COVID-19. Study-level information: The origin of the acute and convalescent COVID-19 samples was the United States, Italy and Spain. Sources were T cells, B-cell-depleted T cells, or PBMCs; the material itself was cDNA or gDNA.

Source study methods: From reference gene primer amplification, estimates of nucleated cell counts were derived. TCRdb's table, derived via immunoSEQ multiplex PCR, lists solely in-frame clones and lacks some. The V and J calls and the clone size are those of that table, but D and trimming were determined from the DNA. The sample comprises some 160,000 clones, around three quarters of which are singletons, and around 4% rests with the top ten. The receptor was derived from a man between 60 and 75 years old with acute or convalescent COVID-19. This chain joins TRBV5-1 and TRBJ2-5; the D gene is possibly TRBD2 (6 bases). The sequenced sample was peripheral blood. CDR3 in DNA: TGCGCCAGCAGCTACCAGTGGGGGGAGTACCAAGAGACCCAGTACTTC. Its protein is CASSYQWGEYQETQYF.